This T cell receptor (beta chain) was captured in a study of blood T cell repertoires in COVID-19. About the research overall: COVID-19 samples, acute and convalescent, were from the United States, Italy and Spain. In each case, the material was cDNA or gDNA derived from T cells, B-cell-depleted T cells, or PBMCs.

This CDR3 region has 15 residues. Per the germline V gene, CDR1 is MDHEN and CDR2 is SYDVKM. V shed 7 bases and J shed 0 bases, with 13 bases lying between them. Source study methods: Reference gene primer amplification gave nucleated cell count estimates. Produced via immunoSEQ multiplex PCR; TCRdb's table is partial and in-frame only. V and J calls and clone size follow that table, whereas D and trimming were derived from the DNA. The sample shows approximately 250,000 clones, about 89% of them seen only once. The chain is built from TRBV28 and TRBJ1-3; D uncertain. The sequencing input was peripheral blood. The source is a man between 35 and 55 years old with active or convalescent COVID-19. CDR3 DNA: TGTGCCAGCACCCCGTGGCTTATCTCTGGAAACACCATATATTTT. Encoded protein: CASTPWLISGNTIYF.